What follows are 32 T cell receptor beta chains derived from one specimen sequenced in a study of metastatic and nonmetastatic thyroid tumors. Not a single patient had been given any form of treatment at any point before undergoing thyroid surgery. TCRdb called clones again from the PCR reads with MiXCR. The sample yields 85,000 to 95,000 clones, about 15% seen once. The sequenced sample consisted of blood. All receptors derive from a female donor with papillary thyroid cancer or a benign thyroid nodule (not recorded which). Some clones in this sample may be carry-over from other donors' samples.

This clone was recorded a few times. A much bigger clone sits one base away, suggesting this may be a read error. V and J are TRBV20-1 and TRBJ2-5, with 9 bases fitting TRBD1. The V gene end was trimmed by 0 bases and the J gene end by 5 bases; junction bases not matched to a gene: 7. Germline-derived CDR1 and CDR2 are DFQATT and SNEGSKA (reference sequence). This CDR3 region has 15 residues. The CDR3 sequence: CSARDPGQGHETQYF. CDR3 in DNA: TGCAGTGCTAGAGATCCCGGACAGGGGCACGAGACCCAGTACTTC.

This chain joins TRBV19 and TRBJ1-5; 11 bases match TRBD1. The germline CDR1 and CDR2 sequences are LNHDA and SQIVND (reference sequence). The CDR3 is 13 amino acids. J lost 7 bases, V lost 9 bases, and 5 bases had no gene match. This chain's CDR3 is CASAGTGGQPQHF. CDR3 DNA: TGTGCCAGCGCCGGGACAGGGGGACAGCCCCAGCATTTT.

This clone has at least ten counts. The genes are TRBV20-1 and TRBJ2-5; no definite D call. Germline V lookup: CDR1 DFQATT, CDR2 SNEGSKA (reference sequence). There are 12 residues in the CDR3. The ends were cut back, 3 bases at V and 5 bases at J, with 10 bases in the middle. The DNA of the CDR3 is TGCAGTGCTAGCCAGCCCGGGGAGACCCAGTACTTC. Translated: CSASQPGETQYF.

This clone was counted at least ten times. The chain employs TRBV29-1 and TRBJ2-3, with 9 bases matching TRBD1. Germline CDR1 SQVTM, CDR2 ANQGSEA. This CDR3 comprises 13 residues. V was clipped by 4 bases and J by 2 bases; unmatched bases: 1. The CDR3 DNA is TGCAGCGTTGGGGACAGGGTCACAGATACGCAGTATTTT. It is translated as CSVGDRVTDTQYF.

Many counts were recorded for this clone. V and J are TRBV6-5 and TRBJ2-7; D could derive from TRBD1 or TRBD2 (5 bases each). V lost 0 bases and J 2 bases, leaving 5 bases between the germline ends. The CDR3 runs 13 residues. Germline V gene sequence: CDR1 MNHEY, CDR2 SVGAGI. The CDR3 is CASSYSGAYEQYF. As DNA, the CDR3 is TGTGCCAGCAGTTACTCGGGGGCCTACGAGCAGTACTTC.

The gene calls are TRBV11-2 and TRBJ2-2, with 10 bases matching TRBD1. The CDR3 covers 19 residues. Per germline, CDR1 SGHAT and CDR2 FQNNGV. V was pared by 6 bases and J by 6 bases, with 19 bases of the junction left unmatched. CDR3 sequence reads: CASRLRPRGTGAAPGELFF. DNA of the CDR3: TGTGCCAGCAGGTTACGACCACGGGGGACAGGGGCGGCACCCGGGGAGCTGTTTTTT. Variable domain in full (rest from reference TRBV11-2 and TRBJ2-2): EAGVAQSPRYKIIEKRQSVAFWCNPISGHATLYWYQQILGQGPKLLIQFQNNGVVDDSQLPKDRFSAERLKGVDSTLKIQPAKLEDSAVYLCASRLRPRGTGAAPGELFFGEGSRLTVL.

A word on this clone: This may stem from a read error, because a much larger clone lies one nucleotide away. This rearrangement joins TRBV27 to TRBJ1-1; D call uncertain. V shed 3 bases and J shed 6 bases, with 20 bases lying between them. The germline V gene has CDR1 MNHEY and CDR2 SMNVEV (reference sequence). This CDR3 has 16 residues. The CDR3 DNA follows: TGTGCCAGCAGTTTGTACGTCCCAGTAGGTCCGGCTGAAGCTTTCTTT. Its translation is CASSLYVPVGPAEAFF.

This clone was found a few times. The chain employs TRBV20-1 and TRBJ2-5, with TRBD2 as a possible D gene (7 bases). Trimming cost V 7 bases and J 5 bases, with 20 bases left between them. The germline V gene encodes CDR1 DFQATT and CDR2 SNEGSKA (reference sequence). This CDR3 is 14 amino acids long. CDR3 region: CSGGLGGPDETQYF. The CDR3 region has the DNA TGCAGTGGTGGGCTGGGGGGGCCGGATGAGACCCAGTACTTC.

This clone was detected many times. This chain joins TRBV9 and TRBJ2-7; tentatively, D is TRBD2 (5 bases). Trimming pared 0 bases from V and 3 bases from J, leaving 10 bases between. Per germline, CDR1 SGDLS and CDR2 YYNGEE. This CDR3 comprises 14 residues. CDR3 sequence: CASSVDSGGYEQYF. The DNA of the CDR3 is TGTGCCAGCAGCGTAGACAGCGGAGGCTACGAGCAGTACTTC. Full variable domain (rest looked up from reference TRBV9 and TRBJ2-7): DSGVTQTPKHLITATGQRVTLRCSPRSGDLSVYWYQQSLDQGLQFLIQYYNGEERAKGNILERFSAQQFPDLHSELNLSSLELGDSALYFCASSVDSGGYEQYFGPGTRLTVT.

This clone has at least ten counts. The chain is built from TRBV29-1 and TRBJ1-2; D is unclear. Per germline, CDR1 SQVTM and CDR2 ANQGSEA. V gave up 1 base and J gave up 8 bases, with 8 bases separating them. The length of the CDR3 is 11 residues. The CDR3 sequence: CSVEGEEGYTF. In DNA, the CDR3 is TGCAGCGTTGAAGGGGAGGAGGGCTACACCTTC. Looking up the rest from reference TRBV29-1 and TRBJ1-2 gives the full variable domain: SAVISQKPSRDICQRGTSLTIQCQVDSQVTMMFWYRQQPGQSLTLIATANQGSEATYESGFVIDKFPISRPNLTFSTLTVSNMSPEDSSIYLCSVEGEEGYTFGSGTRLTVV.

This clone was observed a few times. The rearrangement joins TRBV4-1 to TRBJ1-2; D is possibly TRBD1 (6 bases). Looked up from germline, CDR1 is MGHRA and CDR2 is YSYEKL. The length of the CDR3 is 15 residues. Deletions cut 3 bases from V and 3 bases from J, with 14 bases between. CDR3 amino acids: CASSQVQGEDYGYTF. Written as DNA, the CDR3 is TGCGCCAGCAGCCAGGTACAGGGAGAGGACTATGGCTACACCTTC.

A word on this clone: The CDR3 carries no conserved terminal phenylalanine or tryptophan, so it likely arises from a read error. Because the CDR3's place on the DNA is in doubt, the DNA is left out and the CDR3 is given as listed by TCRdb. The V call is TRBV28, the J call TRBJ1-5. Both ends counted, the CDR3 spans 15 residues. Germline V lookup: CDR1 MDHEN, CDR2 SYDVKM. The CDR3 reads CASTEYIPGNQPHHS.

Concerning this clone itself: A much larger clone is a single base away; this may be a read error. Additional DNA sequences in this sample encode the identical CDR3. The chain combines TRBV12-3 or TRBV12-4 with TRBJ1-1; D is undetermined. The CDR3 is 13 amino acids. DNA for the CDR3: TGTGCCAGCAGTTTTGGCCGGAACACTGAGGCTTTCTTT. Translation: CASSFGRNTEAFF.

The chain carries TRBV4-2 and TRBJ2-4; the D gene is possibly TRBD2 (6 bases). V gave up 0 bases and J gave up 1 base, with 7 bases separating them. This CDR3 spans 15 amino acids. The germline V gene encodes CDR1 LGHNA and CDR2 YNFKEQ. The chain's CDR3 is CASSQEGRAKNIQYF. CDR3 DNA sequence: TGTGCCAGCAGCCAAGAGGGGAGGGCCAAAAACATTCAGTACTTC.

This clone was observed many times. The rearrangement joins TRBV7-2 to TRBJ2-1; D is possibly TRBD2 (6 bases). Trimming pared 3 bases from V and 6 bases from J, leaving 15 bases between. Germline V CDR1 and CDR2: SGHTA, FQGNSA. The CDR3 sequence is 15 residues long. CDR3 sequence: CASSFALAPFNEQFF. CDR3 sequence (DNA): TGTGCCAGCAGCTTTGCACTAGCACCATTCAATGAGCAGTTCTTC.

As concerns this clone: Given the absence of the conserved phenylalanine or tryptophan at the CDR3 end, a read error is likely. This chain links TRBV5-5 with TRBJ2-1, with TRBD1 identical over 8 bases. V was clipped by 5 bases and J by 4 bases; unmatched bases: 8. This CDR3 has 15 amino acids. The germline CDR1 and CDR2 sequences are SGHKS and YYEKEE (reference sequence). In nucleotides, the CDR3 is TGTGCCAGCAGTTTCGGGACAGGAGAATACAATGAGCAGTTCCTC. Protein: CASSFGTGEYNEQFL.

There are many counts of this clone. The chain combines TRBV2 with TRBJ2-3, with 9 bases lining up with TRBD2. CDR1 and CDR2 (germline): SNHLY, FYNNEI. The ends lost 7 bases at V and 0 bases at J; junction bases unmatched: 8. The length of the CDR3 is 16 residues. The CDR3 sequence is CASTKIAGASTDTQYF. In DNA, the CDR3 is TGTGCCAGCACTAAAATAGCGGGGGCCAGCACAGATACGCAGTATTTT.

This clone was seen many times. The gene calls are TRBV11-2 and TRBJ2-7; 9 positions match TRBD1. Germline CDR1 is SGHAT and CDR2 is FQNNGV. This CDR3 contains 16 residues. Trimming removed 0 bases from V and 6 bases from J; junction bases left unmatched: 9. CDR3 amino acids: CASSLEGTGQKREQYF. The CDR3 nucleotides are TGTGCCAGCAGCTTAGAGGGGACAGGGCAAAAACGCGAGCAGTACTTC.

This clone was counted a single time. The gene calls are TRBV30 and TRBJ1-6; the match to TRBD1 covers 8 bases. Unmatched junction bases numbered 4, after V lost 0 bases and J lost 9 bases. Looked up from germline, CDR1 is GTSNPN and CDR2 is SVGIG (reference sequence). The CDR3 sequence is 14 residues long. The CDR3 sequence is CAWSVLQGVSPLHF. CDR3 bases: TGTGCCTGGAGTGTACTACAGGGGGTTTCACCCCTCCACTTT.

This clone was seen repeatedly, ten times or more. The genes are TRBV5-1 and TRBJ2-3; 9 bases are shared with TRBD1. The V gene end was trimmed by 4 bases and the J gene end by 6 bases; junction bases not matched to a gene: 6. CDR3 size: 14 residues. Germline V gene lookup returns CDR1 SGHRS and CDR2 YFSETQ. CDR3 DNA: TGCGCCAGCAGCCCCAGGACAGGGGCCGATACGCAGTATTTT. Translated: CASSPRTGADTQYF.

Regarding this clone: Just one base apart from a much larger clone, this may be a read error. Other DNA sequences in the sample encode the same CDR3. The chain uses TRBV20-1 and TRBJ2-3; TRBD2 might be the D (5 bases). Germline V gives CDR1 DFQATT, CDR2 SNEGSKA (reference sequence). V was shortened by 0 bases and J by 6 bases, with 19 bases between the two germline ends. The CDR3 runs to 16 residues. The chain's CDR3 is CSARDEGSRTGDTQYF. The DNA for the CDR3 is TGCAGTGCTAGAGATGAAGGGTCTAGAACGGGGGATACGCAGTATTTT.

This clone was seen repeatedly, ten times or more. The chain uses TRBV6-6 and TRBJ1-5; D unresolved. This CDR3 has 16 residues. V was shortened by 0 bases and J by 1 base, with 10 bases between the two germline ends. From germline, CDR1 is MNHNY and CDR2 SVGAGI (reference sequence). CDR3 nucleotides: TGTGCCAGCAGTTACTCGAGTCTGGGGAGCAATCAGCCCCAGCATTTT. This gives the protein CASSYSSLGSNQPQHF.

This clone was picked up many times. The same CDR3 arises from other DNA sequences in this sample as well. The rearrangement links TRBV7-9 to TRBJ2-5; 12 bases map to TRBD2. The CDR3 length is 14 residues. The germline V gene has CDR1 SEHNR and CDR2 FQNEAQ (reference sequence). The J segment lost 4 bases and the V segment lost 3 bases, leaving 0 bases of the junction unmatched. The CDR3 region has the DNA TGTGCCAGCAGCTTGACTAGCGGGGGAGAGACCCAGTACTTC. Residues: CASSLTSGGETQYF.

This clone was counted ten times or more. The rearrangement joins TRBV19 to TRBJ1-4, with D uncertain. V lost 5 bases and J 8 bases, leaving 9 bases between the germline ends. Germline V CDR1 and CDR2: LNHDA, SQIVND (reference sequence). CDR3 size: 12 residues. CDR3 sequence: CASSPQTEKLFF. DNA of the CDR3: TGTGCCAGTAGTCCACAGACAGAAAAACTGTTTTTT. Together with reference TRBV19 and TRBJ1-4, the CDR3 gives the full variable domain: DGGITQSPKYLFRKEGQNVTLSCEQNLNHDAMYWYRQDPGQGLRLIYYSQIVNDFQKGDIAEGYSVSREKKESFPLTVTSAQKNPTAFYLCASSPQTEKLFFGSGTQLSVL.

This clone occurred many times. The chain has TRBV19 and TRBJ1-2; 9 nucleotides align to TRBD1. The junction had 7 bases not matched to a gene; V was cut back by 7 bases and J by 7 bases. The germline CDR1 and CDR2 sequences are LNHDA and SQIVND (reference sequence). This CDR3 has 13 residues. The CDR3 DNA reads TGTGCCAGTAACTCCGGGACAGGGTTTGGCTACACCTTC. Translated, it gives CASNSGTGFGYTF.

This clone appeared many times. V usage is TRBV7-8 and J usage is TRBJ1-2; tentative D call: TRBD1 (6 bases). Trimming removed 4 bases from V and 8 bases from J, with 14 bases in between. The CDR3 loop spans 13 amino acids. Germline V lookup: CDR1 SGHVS, CDR2 FQNEAQ. The CDR3 coding sequence is TGTGCCAGCAGCTCGGACATAGGGGGGGGCTACACCTTC. This sequence encodes CASSSDIGGGYTF. The whole variable domain, remainder taken from reference TRBV7-8 and TRBJ1-2, is GAGVSQSPRYKVAKRGQDVALRCDPISGHVSLFWYQQALGQGPEFLTYFQNEAQLDKSGLPSDRFFAERPEGSVSTLKIQRTQQEDSAVYLCASSSDIGGGYTFGSGTRLTVV.

At least ten counts were recorded for this clone. V usage is TRBV4-1 and J usage is TRBJ1-1; D is undetermined. The CDR3 consists of 13 residues. Germline V gives CDR1 MGHRA, CDR2 YSYEKL. V was cut by 3 bases and J by 11 bases, with 16 bases left in between. In DNA form, the CDR3 reads TGCGCCAGCAGCCATGAGGGTGCGGGTTACGCTTTCTTT. It yields the protein CASSHEGAGYAFF.

This clone has ten or more counts. The gene calls are TRBV20-1 and TRBJ2-3; 9 positions agree with TRBD1. CDR1 DFQATT and CDR2 SNEGSKA come from the germline V gene (reference sequence). The CDR3 is 13 amino acids. The junction had 6 bases not matched to a gene; V was cut back by 5 bases and J by 6 bases. The CDR3 reads CSAPRGTGDTQYF. In DNA form, the CDR3 reads TGCAGTGCTCCCCGAGGGACAGGGGATACGCAGTATTTT.

In its sample, this clone was seen many times. The V gene is TRBV7-8, the J gene TRBJ2-1; D uncertain. The germline V gene encodes CDR1 SGHVS and CDR2 FQNEAQ. With 3 bases removed from V and 5 bases from J, the gap between germline ends came to 14 bases. The CDR3 consists of 15 residues. CDR3 residues: CASSFGRLGNNEQFF. DNA of the CDR3: TGTGCCAGCAGCTTTGGTCGGCTGGGAAACAATGAGCAGTTCTTC.

This clone was recorded many times. The gene calls are TRBV7-2 and TRBJ1-2; D not certain. The germline V and J ends were trimmed by 5 bases and 7 bases, with 17 bases remaining between them. The CDR3 runs to 14 residues. Germline CDR1 and CDR2: SGHTA and FQGNSA. The CDR3 DNA follows: TGTGCCAGCAGCACCAAGCCCCTCAGCAGTGGCTACACCTTC. This gives the protein CASSTKPLSSGYTF.

Many counts were recorded for this clone. This chain connects TRBV4-1 to TRBJ2-7; a weak D match, TRBD2 (5 bases). Germline V lookup: CDR1 MGHRA, CDR2 YSYEKL. The CDR3 loop spans 17 amino acids. Trimming took 4 bases from V and 5 from J, leaving 24 bases between them. CDR3 amino acids: CASSPKEAPLLIDEQYF. DNA for the CDR3: TGCGCCAGCAGCCCAAAGGAGGCACCCCTTTTGATCGACGAGCAGTACTTC.

This clone occurred many times. CDR3 sequence (DNA): TGTGCCAGCTCAAAAGGCCCGACGGCAGGGCAAAGTTCACCCCTCCACTTT. This gives the protein CASSKGPTAGQSSPLHF. The chain uses TRBV18 and TRBJ1-6; D possibly corresponds to TRBD1 (5 bases). Trimming stripped 5 bases from V and 9 bases from J, with 23 bases between. CDR3 length: 17 amino acids. CDR1 KGHSH and CDR2 LQKENI come from the germline V gene.